This TCR beta chain was captured by sequencing in a study of blood T cell repertoires in COVID-19. For the study at large: There were acute and convalescent COVID-19 samples, and they came from the United States, Italy and Spain. The cDNA or gDNA used as material had been derived from T cells, B-cell-depleted T cells, or PBMCs.

Enrollment of patients from Seattle took place during active infection, with longitudinal follow-up. Original data processing: Scientists estimated how many nucleated cells there were by amplifying reference gene primers. Measured with immunoSEQ multiplex PCR; TCRdb has only the in-frame clones, and not every one. V and J calls and clone size are as listed in that table; D and trimming were resolved from the DNA. Of nearly 350,000 clones listed, approximately 91% are singletons. The ends lost 7 bases at V and 0 bases at J; junction bases unmatched: 8. CDR1 and CDR2 from the germline V gene are SGHAT and FQNNGV. The CDR3 runs 15 residues.

The TCR was taken from a woman aged 70 to 79 with COVID-19, enrolled during active disease. The sequencing input was peripheral blood. The chain joins TRBV11-2 to TRBJ2-7; the match to TRBD1 covers 8 bases. CDR3 coding DNA: TGTGCCAGCACCGACTTGGACAGGGTCTCCTACGAGCAGTACTTC. Its protein product is CASTDLDRVSYEQYF.